Below, one T cell receptor beta chain is given with its context. This entry comes from a study of T-cell memory formation after mild COVID-19. Losses at the gene ends were 5 bases for V and 7 bases for J; bases not matched to a gene: 4. The germline V gene has CDR1 SGHTA and CDR2 FQGNSA. The CDR3 spans 12 residues. TCRdb redid the calling of the 5' RACE reads with MiXCR, one entry per CDR3 protein. The table shows about 350,000 distinct CDR3 sequences, with around 13% occurring only once. Sequencing input: PBMCs or a T cell subset sorted from them (not recorded which). This sequence originates from a man between 18 and 35 years old who had mild COVID-19 (a few samples of this study predate the infection). Cell type and time point are not known. The gene calls are TRBV7-2 and TRBJ1-1, with 7 positions matching TRBD1. Here the CDR3 reads CASSTYRGEAFF. CDR3 in DNA: TGTGCCAGCAGCACTTACAGGGGTGAAGCTTTCTTT.